Shown below are 30 T cell receptor beta chains from a single sample sequenced in a study of beta chain features in type 1 diabetes. Overall study findings and caveats: Among all four CD4+ subsets, Type 1 diabetes patients had TCRB CDR3s that were moderately but significantly shorter.

No antigen is known for these receptors. Expressed TCRB transcripts were sequenced, since all the RNA that had been isolated was reverse transcribed. This table comes from immunoSEQ multiplex PCR, and its TCRdb copy is limited to in-frame clones, with some not included. Of roughly 340,000 clones listed, 13% are singletons. The specimen sequenced was naive CD4+ T cells from blood. These receptors all stem from a woman younger than 35 with type 1 diabetes.

Only a few counts were recorded for this clone. V is TRBV9 and J is TRBJ1-2; 7 bases line up with TRBD1. The V and J ends lost 4 bases and 0 bases, in that order; junction bases with no gene match: 3. The V gene's germline CDR1 is SGDLS and CDR2 YYNGEE. The CDR3 is 14 residues long. CDR3 sequence: CASSQQGPNYGYTF. In DNA, the CDR3 is TGTGCCAGCAGCCAACAGGGGCCTAACTATGGCTACACCTTC.

The rearrangement uses TRBV6-6 and TRBJ1-3; no firm D call. This CDR3 comprises 14 residues. Deletions cut 5 bases from V and 1 base from J, with 9 bases between. The V gene's germline CDR1 is MNHNY and CDR2 SVGAGI (reference sequence). CDR3 in DNA: TGTGCCAGCAGTCCGACAACTTCTGGAAACACCATATATTTT. Its translation is CASSPTTSGNTIYF.

This clone turned up a few times. The rearrangement uses TRBV4-1 and TRBJ1-2, with D unresolved. V gave up 1 base and J gave up 7 bases, with 13 bases separating them. The CDR3 sequence is 14 residues long. CDR1 and CDR2 (germline): MGHRA, YSYEKL. The CDR3 protein is CASSQASDTGGYTF. The CDR3 bases are TGCGCCAGCAGCCAAGCGTCCGATACGGGTGGCTACACCTTC.

This clone was counted only a few times. V usage is TRBV6-1 and J usage is TRBJ2-7; 7 bases map to TRBD2. The ends lost 8 bases at V and 6 bases at J; junction bases unmatched: 10. Germline V gene data show CDR1 as MNHNS and CDR2 as SASEGT. The CDR3 runs 13 residues. As DNA, the CDR3 is TGTGCCAGCTATGCGGGAGTCCTTCGCGAGCAGTACTTC. It encodes CASYAGVLREQYF.

This clone was counted only a few times. J is TRBJ2-7 and V is TRBV7-2, with 8 positions matching TRBD1. V lost 1 base, J lost 9 bases, and 8 bases stayed unmatched. The CDR3 sequence is 14 residues long. Germline-derived CDR1 and CDR2 are SGHTA and FQGNSA. The CDR3 region has the DNA TGTGCCAGCAGCTTAGGCCCAGGGGGCCTCCCGCAGTACTTC. It translates to CASSLGPGGLPQYF.

The V call is TRBV7-8, the J call TRBJ2-5; D not resolved. V was trimmed by 1 base and J by 1 base, leaving 7 bases between them. Germline values: CDR1 SGHVS, CDR2 FQNEAQ. The CDR3 is made up of 14 amino acids. For the CDR3, the DNA is TGTGCCAGCAGCTTAGGGGCAGCCCAAGAGACCCAGTACTTC. Residues: CASSLGAAQETQYF.

Concerning this clone itself: The sample has other DNA sequences that encode this CDR3 too. This sequence joins TRBV5-1 and TRBJ1-1, with D unclear. The CDR3 consists of 13 residues. Germline V CDR1 and CDR2: SGHRS, YFSETQ. The V end was cut by 0 bases, the J end by 1 base, with 4 bases between. Written as DNA, the CDR3 is TGCGCCAGCAGCTTGGACAGGAACACTGAAGCTTTCTTT. Its translation is CASSLDRNTEAFF.

The V gene is TRBV5-1, the J gene TRBJ2-1; D is possibly TRBD2 (6 bases). This CDR3 is built from 14 residues. Between the trimmed V and J ends, which lost 9 bases and 7 bases, there was a span of 20 bases. Looked up from germline, CDR1 is SGHRS and CDR2 is YFSETQ. The CDR3: CATSSVGSTNEQFF. DNA for the CDR3: TGCGCCACTTCGTCTGTCGGGAGTACAAATGAGCAGTTCTTC. Supplemented by reference TRBV5-1 and TRBJ2-1, the full variable domain reads KAGVTQTPRYLIKTRGQQVTLSCSPISGHRSVSWYQQTPGQGLQFLFEYFSETQRNKGNFPGRFSGRQFSNSRSEMNVSTLELGDSALYLCATSSVGSTNEQFFGPGTRLTVL.

This clone appeared a few times. The chain combines TRBV27 with TRBJ1-2, with 10 bases identical to TRBD1. The germline CDR1 and CDR2 sequences are MNHEY and SMNVEV (reference sequence). Trimming removed 6 bases from V and 5 bases from J; junction bases left unmatched: 12. The CDR3 has 16 residues. CDR3 nucleotides: TGTGCCAGCAGCCGCTGGACAGGGGGAGCTCGGTATGGCTACACCTTC. It yields the protein CASSRWTGGARYGYTF.

The table lists this clone with a few counts. The chain employs TRBV11-2 and TRBJ1-5; TRBD1 might be the D (6 bases). The CDR3 contains 15 residues. V was shortened by 6 bases and J by 0 bases, with 12 bases between the two germline ends. From germline, CDR1 is SGHAT and CDR2 FQNNGV. The CDR3 sequence: CASSLTGYSNQPQHF. CDR3 DNA sequence: TGTGCCAGCAGTTTGACAGGCTATAGCAATCAGCCCCAGCATTTT.

This CDR3 reads CASSPTGQPYNEQFF. For the CDR3, the DNA is TGTGCCAGCAGCCCGACAGGGCAACCCTACAATGAGCAGTTCTTC. The V and J genes are TRBV7-9 and TRBJ2-1, with TRBD1 identical over 7 bases. Trimming took 5 bases from V and 2 from J; bases not matched to a gene: 6. CDR3 length: 15 amino acids. Germline lookup yields CDR1 SEHNR and CDR2 FQNEAQ (reference sequence).

This clone has only a few counts. V gene TRBV30 combines with J gene TRBJ1-1; weak D call: TRBD1 (5 bases). Germline V lookup: CDR1 GTSNPN, CDR2 SVGIG (reference sequence). This CDR3 is 14 amino acids long. Trimming left V 3 bases short and J 1 base short, with 12 bases between. In nucleotides, the CDR3 is TGTGCCTGGAGCGCAGGGAACACGAACACTGAAGCTTTCTTT. This encodes CAWSAGNTNTEAFF.

Only a few counts were recorded for this clone. The chain employs TRBV4-2 and TRBJ2-1; 8 positions match TRBD2. The ends lost 5 bases at V and 6 bases at J; junction bases unmatched: 9. The CDR3 length is 15 residues. CDR1 and CDR2 (germline): LGHNA, YNFKEQ. The DNA for the CDR3 is TGTGCCAGCAGCGTAAGAGCGGGAGTCCTCAATGAGCAGTTCTTC. Protein product: CASSVRAGVLNEQFF.

The chain has TRBV9 and TRBJ2-7; possibly TRBD2 for D (5 bases). Germline CDR1 and CDR2: SGDLS and YYNGEE. The CDR3 spans 15 residues. The germline V and J ends were trimmed by 4 bases and 3 bases, with 17 bases remaining between them. The DNA of the CDR3 is TGTGCCAGCAGCCTGGACTTCGCGGCCTACTACGAGCAGTACTTC. As protein: CASSLDFAAYYEQYF. Looking up the rest from reference TRBV9 and TRBJ2-7 gives the full variable domain: DSGVTQTPKHLITATGQRVTLRCSPRSGDLSVYWYQQSLDQGLQFLIQYYNGEERAKGNILERFSAQQFPDLHSELNLSSLELGDSALYFCASSLDFAAYYEQYFGPGTRLTVT.

The gene calls are TRBV11-1 and TRBJ2-5, with D possibly TRBD1 on 6 matching bases. Germline values: CDR1 SGHAT, CDR2 FQDESV (reference sequence). V was shortened by 4 bases and J by 5 bases, with 11 bases between the two germline ends. The CDR3 contains 13 residues. CDR3 loop: CASSSPGAETQYF. CDR3 in DNA: TGTGCCAGCAGCTCCCCAGGGGCCGAGACCCAGTACTTC.

As for this clone: The same CDR3 is also encoded by other DNA sequences in this sample. The rearrangement links TRBV10-3 to TRBJ1-1; D gene ambiguous. This CDR3 spans 13 amino acids. V lost 3 bases to trimming and J lost 3 bases, with 8 bases between them. The V gene's germline CDR1 is ENHRY and CDR2 SYGVKD. The CDR3 region is CAISERGDTEAFF. CDR3 sequence (DNA): TGTGCCATCAGTGAACGTGGAGACACTGAAGCTTTCTTT.

This clone came up a few times. This sequence joins TRBV7-9 and TRBJ2-1; TRBD1 aligns across 9 bases. The CDR3 is 15 amino acids. V gave up 5 bases and J gave up 2 bases; unmatched junction bases: 4. The germline CDR1 and CDR2 sequences are SEHNR and FQNEAQ (reference sequence). CDR3 in DNA: TGTGCCAGCAGCCCACAGGGGGCCACCTACAATGAGCAGTTCTTC. It yields the protein CASSPQGATYNEQFF.

This chain links TRBV7-2 with TRBJ2-5, with TRBD2 identical over 11 bases. The CDR3 consists of 13 residues. Germline CDR1 reads SGHTA; CDR2 reads FQGNSA. V gave up 6 bases and J gave up 4 bases; unmatched junction bases: 1. In nucleotides, the CDR3 is TGTGCCAGCAGTAGCGGGAGGGGAGAGACCCAGTACTTC. Protein sequence: CASSSGRGETQYF.

The chain links TRBV9 to TRBJ1-2; 7 bases are a match to TRBD1. The CDR3 totals 14 residues. V shed 4 bases, J shed 0 bases, and the junction held 3 bases outside the gene matches. In germline, CDR1 is SGDLS, CDR2 YYNGEE. CDR3 nucleotide sequence: TGTGCCAGCAGCACGGGACAGACTAACTATGGCTACACCTTC. Amino acid sequence: CASSTGQTNYGYTF. The variable domain in full, completed from reference TRBV9 and TRBJ1-2, reads DSGVTQTPKHLITATGQRVTLRCSPRSGDLSVYWYQQSLDQGLQFLIQYYNGEERAKGNILERFSAQQFPDLHSELNLSSLELGDSALYFCASSTGQTNYGYTFGSGTRLTVV.

The chain couples TRBV7-8 to TRBJ2-4, with 9 bases matching TRBD1. The germline gives CDR1 SGHVS, CDR2 FQNEAQ. The J segment lost 4 bases and the V segment lost 4 bases, leaving 5 bases of the junction unmatched. The CDR3 runs 15 residues. As DNA, the CDR3 is TGTGCCAGCAGCTCAACCGGGACAGGGAAAAACATTCAGTACTTC. This gives the protein CASSSTGTGKNIQYF.

This clone was observed a handful of times. This chain connects TRBV20-1 to TRBJ2-2, with unresolved D. Trimming pared 4 bases from V and 2 bases from J, leaving 2 bases between. The CDR3 totals 11 residues. Germline V CDR1 and CDR2: DFQATT, SNEGSKA (reference sequence). CDR3 residues: CSATNTGELFF. CDR3 nucleotide sequence: TGCAGTGCTACTAACACCGGGGAGCTGTTTTTT.

This sequence joins TRBV30 and TRBJ1-5; D gene unclear. The germline V gene encodes CDR1 GTSNPN and CDR2 SVGIG (reference sequence). V lost 4 bases to trimming and J lost 5 bases, with 12 bases between them. The CDR3 covers 13 residues. CDR3 in amino acids: CAWTPSFDQPQHF. The CDR3 DNA is TGTGCCTGGACTCCCTCGTTTGATCAGCCCCAGCATTTT.

This clone was seen more than once but under ten times. V usage is TRBV9 and J usage is TRBJ2-2; 12 bases agree with TRBD2. The length of the CDR3 is 15 residues. Germline values: CDR1 SGDLS, CDR2 YYNGEE. V was pared by 0 bases and J by 10 bases, with 4 bases of the junction left unmatched. The CDR3 DNA follows: TGTGCCAGCAGCGTAGGGACTAGCGGGATTGTGGAGCTGTTTTTT. It specifies CASSVGTSGIVELFF.

The gene calls are TRBV27 and TRBJ2-1, with D tentatively TRBD1 (6 bases). The CDR3 has 14 amino acids. The V gene lost 2 bases and the J gene lost 4 bases, with 9 bases spanning the gap. Germline CDR1 reads MNHEY; CDR2 reads SMNVEV (reference sequence). The CDR3, as DNA: TGTGCCAGCAGTTTACAGACAGGATACAATGAGCAGTTCTTC. Residues: CASSLQTGYNEQFF.

This chain joins TRBV30 and TRBJ2-3, with D unresolved. The germline V gene has CDR1 GTSNPN and CDR2 SVGIG (reference sequence). This CDR3 has 13 residues. The germline V and J ends were trimmed by 3 bases and 4 bases, with 11 bases remaining between them. CDR3 in DNA: TGTGCCTGGAGGCCCTCTAGATCAGATACGCAGTATTTT. This sequence encodes CAWRPSRSDTQYF. Filled out from reference TRBV30 and TRBJ2-3, the complete variable domain reads SQTIHQWPATLVQPVGSPLSLECTVEGTSNPNLYWYRQAAGRGLQLLFYSVGIGQISSEVPQNLSASRPQDRQFILSSKKLLLSDSGFYLCAWRPSRSDTQYFGPGTRLTVL.

This clone was counted only a few times. The genes are TRBV9 and TRBJ2-5, with TRBD1 matching 8 bases. This CDR3 has 14 residues. Germline CDR1 SGDLS, CDR2 YYNGEE. Unmatched junction bases numbered 5, after V lost 3 bases and J lost 4 bases. Here the CDR3 DNA reads TGTGCCAGCAGCGAGACTGACAGGGGAGAGACCCAGTACTTC. Residues: CASSETDRGETQYF.

The V gene is TRBV15, the J gene TRBJ2-1; perhaps TRBD2 as D (5 bases). The CDR3 spans 15 residues. Germline CDR1 is LNHNV and CDR2 is YYDKDF (reference sequence). Trimming shortened V by 1 base and J by 0 bases, and 7 bases separated the two germline ends. The CDR3 region is CATSRVSGSYNEQFF. CDR3 nucleotide sequence: TGTGCCACCAGCAGAGTAAGCGGCTCCTACAATGAGCAGTTCTTC.

This clone was recorded a few times. CDR3 amino acids: CASSGQGGIDTF. CDR3 DNA sequence: TGCGCCAGTTCGGGACAGGGTGGTATTGACACCTTC. The chain has TRBV5-1 and TRBJ1-2; 9 bases fit TRBD1. The germline V gene encodes CDR1 SGHRS and CDR2 YFSETQ. J was trimmed by 12 bases and V by 8 bases; bases with no gene match: 11. The CDR3 is made up of 12 amino acids.

This clone was found a few times. The J gene is TRBJ2-4, the V gene TRBV27; a weak D match, TRBD2 (6 bases). Germline CDR1 is MNHEY and CDR2 is SMNVEV (reference sequence). Trimming removed 6 bases at V and 1 base at J, with 10 bases between. The CDR3 contains 14 residues. The CDR3 nucleotides are TGTGCCAGCAGCCGGGACTCCGCCAAAAACATTCAGTACTTC. As protein: CASSRDSAKNIQYF.

The V call is TRBV7-2, the J call TRBJ1-2; TRBD1 matches 7 bases. V shed 6 bases, J shed 3 bases, and the junction held 7 bases outside the gene matches. The germline CDR1 and CDR2 sequences are SGHTA and FQGNSA. The CDR3 totals 14 residues. DNA of the CDR3: TGTGCCAGCAGAGCACCGGGACAGTACTATGGCTACACCTTC. Protein product: CASRAPGQYYGYTF.